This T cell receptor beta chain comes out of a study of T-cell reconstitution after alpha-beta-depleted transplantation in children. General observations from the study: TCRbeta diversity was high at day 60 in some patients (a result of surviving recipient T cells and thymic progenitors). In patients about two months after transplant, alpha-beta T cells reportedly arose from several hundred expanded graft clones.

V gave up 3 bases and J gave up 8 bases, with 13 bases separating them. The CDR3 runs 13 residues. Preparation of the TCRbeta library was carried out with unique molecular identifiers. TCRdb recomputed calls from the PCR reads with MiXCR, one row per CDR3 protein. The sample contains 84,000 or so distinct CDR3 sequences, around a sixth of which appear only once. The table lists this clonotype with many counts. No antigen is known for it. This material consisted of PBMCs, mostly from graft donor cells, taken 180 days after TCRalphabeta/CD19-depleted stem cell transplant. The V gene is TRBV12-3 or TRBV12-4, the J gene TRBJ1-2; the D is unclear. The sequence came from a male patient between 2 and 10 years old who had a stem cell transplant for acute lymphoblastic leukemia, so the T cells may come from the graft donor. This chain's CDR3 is CASSFSGSWGYTF. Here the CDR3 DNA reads TGTGCCAGCAGTTTCTCGGGTTCTTGGGGCTACACCTTC.